The entry that follows covers one TCR beta chain sequence. This CDR3 spans 15 amino acids. CDR1 and CDR2 (germline): SGHRS, YFSETQ. J gave up 0 bases and V 3 bases, and 4 bases lay outside the gene matches. This sample was included in a study of shared clonotypes between healthy human individuals. TCRdb's copy holds only in-frame clones and misses some; the assay was immunoSEQ multiplex PCR. The sample yields some 1.5 million clones, approximately 98% seen once. V is TRBV5-1 and J is TRBJ2-3, with TRBD1 matching 7 bases. This clonotype was sampled from a man aged 30 to 45 in good health. Sequences were obtained from naive CD4+ T cells sorted from blood. Regarding subset: CD45RA+ positively selected. The CDR3 region is CASSWGTVSTDTQYF. CDR3 bases: TGCGCCAGCAGCTGGGGGACAGTAAGCACAGATACGCAGTATTTT.